This T cell receptor beta chain stems from a study of blood T cell repertoires in COVID-19. The table came from immunoSEQ multiplex PCR; TCRdb's copy has only in-frame clones and leaves some out. The table lists hundreds of thousands of clones, roughly four fifths of them singletons. Trimming pared 3 bases from V and 1 base from J, leaving 6 bases between. The CDR3 length is 14 residues. The germline V gene has CDR1 LNHDA and CDR2 SQIVND (reference sequence). Specimen: peripheral blood. V is TRBV19 and J is TRBJ2-2; no firm D call. The clonotype comes from a man older than 75 with acute or convalescent COVID-19. The CDR3 nucleotides are TGTGCCAGTAGTATCAGTGGGAACACCGGGGAGCTGTTTTTT. Translating it yields CASSISGNTGELFF.